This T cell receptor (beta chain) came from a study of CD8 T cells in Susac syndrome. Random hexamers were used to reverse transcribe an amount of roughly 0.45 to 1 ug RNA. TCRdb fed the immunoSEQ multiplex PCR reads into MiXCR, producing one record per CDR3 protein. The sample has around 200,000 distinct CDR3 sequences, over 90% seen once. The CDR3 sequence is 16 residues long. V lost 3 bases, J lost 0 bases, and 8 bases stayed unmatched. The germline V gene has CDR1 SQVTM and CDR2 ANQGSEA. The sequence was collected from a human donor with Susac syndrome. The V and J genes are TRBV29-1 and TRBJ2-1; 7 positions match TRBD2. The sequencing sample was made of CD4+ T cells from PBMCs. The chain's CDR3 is CSVDGERGSSYNEQFF. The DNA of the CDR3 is TGCAGCGTTGATGGGGAGCGGGGCAGCTCCTACAATGAGCAGTTCTTC.